One sample yielded the 3 T cell receptor beta chains listed below, sequenced in a study of T cells in women clearing cervical HPV infection (dated by TCRdb to 2016 to 2019). Receptor libraries were prepared by the immunoSEQ multiplex PCR assay. Not all clones reach the TCRdb copy of this immuneACCESS table, which keeps in-frame sequences only. Checked studies attribute under half of the gap to unresolved V genes and leave the rest unexplained. This sample's table lists under 45,000 clones. Of the sample, less than 7.5% falls within the top ten clones. Sequences were obtained from blood buffy coat. The receptors originated from a woman between 18 and 70 years old with a cervical HPV16 infection that either progressed to CIN3+ or cleared (not recorded which).

Concerning this clone itself: The read terminates 3 residues ahead of where the CDR3 ends, so the germline J gene completes it. This chain joins TRBV10-3 and TRBJ2-7; 9 bases map to TRBD1. Germline-derived CDR1 and CDR2 are ENHRY and SYGVKD. J lost 3 bases, V lost 7 bases, and 10 bases had no gene match. The CDR3 totals 15 residues. The CDR3 reads CAITPGQGSNYEQYF. CDR3 bases read: TGTGCCATCACCCCGGGACAGGGAAGCAACTACGAG.

On this clone: The CDR3 extends 3 residues past the end of the read, so its final part is completed from the germline J gene. This sequence joins TRBV29-1 and TRBJ2-7; 7 nucleotides agree with TRBD1. Germline V gives CDR1 SQVTM, CDR2 ANQGSEA. The CDR3 loop spans 12 amino acids. The V and J ends lost 1 base and 3 bases, in that order; junction bases with no gene match: 0. The CDR3 protein is CSVEGTGYEQYF. The part of the CDR3 DNA that was read is TGCAGCGTTGAAGGGACAGGCTACGAG.

About this clone itself: This sample also contains other DNA sequences that code for the same CDR3. CDR3 region: CASSLQGSDTEAFF. The sequenced part of the CDR3 DNA is TGCGCCAGCAGCTTGCAGGGGTCAGACACTGAA. This sequence joins TRBV5-1 and TRBJ1-1, with D tentatively TRBD1 (6 bases). The read terminates 3 residues ahead of where the CDR3 ends, so the germline J gene completes it. Germline values: CDR1 SGHRS, CDR2 YFSETQ. Trimming left V 1 base short and J 3 bases short, with 10 bases between. The CDR3 runs 14 residues.